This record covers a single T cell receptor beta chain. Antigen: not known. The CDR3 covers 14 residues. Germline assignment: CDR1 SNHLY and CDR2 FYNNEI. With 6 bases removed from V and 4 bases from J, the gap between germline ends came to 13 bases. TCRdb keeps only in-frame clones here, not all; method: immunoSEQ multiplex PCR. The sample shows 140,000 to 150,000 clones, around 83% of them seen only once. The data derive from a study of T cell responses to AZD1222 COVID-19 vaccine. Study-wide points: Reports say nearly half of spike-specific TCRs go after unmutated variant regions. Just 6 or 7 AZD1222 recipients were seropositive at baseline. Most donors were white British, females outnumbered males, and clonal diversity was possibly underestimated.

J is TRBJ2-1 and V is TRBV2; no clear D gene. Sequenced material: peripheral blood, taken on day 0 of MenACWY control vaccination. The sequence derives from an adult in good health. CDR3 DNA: TGTGCCAGCAGGGGAAGGCTGGAGTACAATGAGCAGTTCTTC. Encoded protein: CASRGRLEYNEQFF.